Below, 5 T cell receptor beta chains from the same sample are listed, as sequenced in a study of T cells in Graves' hyperthyroidism and ophthalmopathy. Using RNA transcripts as the source, TCR beta CDR3 regions were amplified. In the first-round RT-PCR of the TCR CDR3, the HTBI primer set was used. TCRdb re-called the multiplex PCR reads through MiXCR, storing one row per CDR3 protein. The table shows about 600,000 distinct CDR3 sequences, with 14% occurring only once. Specimen: blood. Receptors originate from a woman aged 45-65 years with Graves' ophthalmopathy.

This clonotype was detected only a few times. The rearrangement links TRBV29-1 to TRBJ1-2; no definite D call. Trimming shortened V by 6 bases and J by 6 bases, and 11 bases separated the two germline ends. From germline, CDR1 is SQVTM and CDR2 ANQGSEA. This CDR3 is built from 11 residues. Written as DNA, the CDR3 is TGCAGCGTAGTGGGAGGAGATGGCTACACCTTC. Protein product: CSVVGGDGYTF.

The sample holds many counts of this clonotype. J is TRBJ1-2 and V is TRBV14; D is unclear. The CDR3 has 13 residues. Per germline, CDR1 SGHDN and CDR2 FVKESK. The V gene lost 1 base and the J gene lost 8 bases, with 11 bases spanning the gap. CDR3 nucleotide sequence: TGTGCCAGCAGCCAAGCGAGGGTAGACGGCTACACCTTC. It translates to CASSQARVDGYTF.

V is TRBV27 and J is TRBJ2-3; D tentatively fits TRBD1 or TRBD2 (6 bases each). Trimming pared 5 bases from V and 1 base from J, leaving 28 bases between. The CDR3 extends over 20 amino acids. Per germline, CDR1 MNHEY and CDR2 SMNVEV (reference sequence). The CDR3 DNA follows: TGTGCCAGCAGTCCACACGCGGGGACACTCGCGGGTTTGGGCACAGATACGCAGTATTTT. Its translation: CASSPHAGTLAGLGTDTQYF.

This clonotype turned up a few times. Being one base from a much bigger clone, this may be a read error. The V call is TRBV20-1, the J call TRBJ2-1, with TRBD2 identical over 9 bases. There are 16 residues in the CDR3. CDR1 is DFQATT, CDR2 SNEGSKA, per germline (reference sequence). The CDR3 DNA reads TGCAGTGTTAGAGGGGTTAGCGGGAGCTCCTACAATGAGCAGTTCTTC. It yields the protein CSVRGVSGSSYNEQFF.

This clonotype showed up just a few times. This rearrangement joins TRBV19 to TRBJ2-1; perhaps D is TRBD1 or TRBD2 (5 bases each). The germline V gene has CDR1 LNHDA and CDR2 SQIVND (reference sequence). V dropped 8 bases and J dropped 7 bases, with 33 bases sitting between them. The CDR3 spans 19 residues. The CDR3, as DNA: TGTGCCAGTTCCCCCCGGGACCAAGAGCTCGTAACCCCCCCTAATGAGCAGTTCTTC. Translating it yields CASSPRDQELVTPPNEQFF.